This paragraph reports one TCR beta chain. This entry comes from a study of blood T cell repertoires in COVID-19. Profiled with immunoSEQ multiplex PCR; TCRdb holds only in-frame clones, not every one. The repertoire holds around 160,000 clones, with around 75% as singletons. The sequence came from a woman of 80 years or more with acute or convalescent COVID-19. Sequencing used peripheral blood.

Here the CDR3 reads CASSLALRGPTGELFF. The CDR3 DNA sequence: TGCGCCAGCAGCTTGGCCCTCAGGGGTCCCACCGGGGAGCTGTTTTTT. The chain is built from TRBV5-1 and TRBJ2-2; tentatively, D is TRBD1 (6 bases). Trimming pared 0 bases from V and 4 bases from J, leaving 13 bases between. CDR3 length: 16 amino acids. Germline lookup yields CDR1 SGHRS and CDR2 YFSETQ. The full variable domain, its missing parts supplied by reference TRBV5-1 and TRBJ2-2, is KAGVTQTPRYLIKTRGQQVTLSCSPISGHRSVSWYQQTPGQGLQFLFEYFSETQRNKGNFPGRFSGRQFSNSRSEMNVSTLELGDSALYLCASSLALRGPTGELFFGEGSRLTVL.